This T cell receptor beta chain was captured by sequencing in a study of CD8+ T cells in alopecia areata. Overall study results and limits: Shared TCR sequences were less clear between patients than in mice, possibly partly from HLA diversity. Normal skin contains resident alphabeta T cells, and these are also sequenced in scalp samples. Higher clonality was seen in lesional scalp than in normal scalp, especially in alopecia totalis/universalis.

The V gene's germline CDR1 is MNHNY and CDR2 SVGAGI (reference sequence). The CDR3 covers 8 residues. V lost 8 bases to trimming and J lost 10 bases, with 5 bases between them. cDNA serving as the sequencing template came from extracted, reverse transcribed RNA. TCRdb keeps only in-frame clones here, not all; method: immunoSEQ multiplex PCR. The table lists more than 100,000 clones, approximately 52% of them singletons. Points on this clone: The antigen is unknown.

The specimen was CD4+ T cells sorted from blood. The chain has TRBV6-6 and TRBJ1-1; no clear D. This sequence was found in a human donor in good health. The CDR3 loop reads CASAPAFF. DNA for the CDR3: TGTGCCAGCGCCCCAGCTTTCTTT.